This T cell receptor (beta chain) stems from a study of cytomegalovirus exposure and HLA in healthy donors. Findings of the study overall: TCR beta V segments were, for the most part, productive about 87% or about 30% of the time in an earlier analysis.

PCR employed 60 Vbeta and 13 Jbeta primers. The protocol was immunoSEQ multiplex PCR, while the TCRdb copy is restricted to in-frame clones and leaves out a portion. Altogether almost 200,000 clones are present, more than 75% being singletons, with the ten largest covering about 0.37%. In the case of this clone: The target antigen is unknown.

CDR3 length equals 17 residues. What was sequenced was PBMCs. The chain joins TRBV21-1 to TRBJ2-5; no check of the table's D call, TRBD1, against the DNA was made. TRBV21-1 is a known pseudogene. The receptor was isolated from a male donor in good health and CMV-seropositive. The CDR3 DNA sequence: TGTGCCAGCAGCAAAGAACCCGCAGGTTCCCAGGGAGAGACCCAGTACTTC. Amino acid sequence: CASSKEPAGSQGETQYF.